This T cell receptor beta chain was sequenced for a study of cytomegalovirus exposure and HLA in healthy donors. Study outcomes and limitations: Cytomegalovirus-associated status was assigned to more than 150 TCR beta chains. The authors considered a cluster of highly shared sequence variants likely to be a sequencing artifact. Later analysis suggested most CMV-associated TCR beta chains were HLA-restricted.

PCR involved 60 Vbeta and 13 Jbeta primers. Using immunoSEQ multiplex PCR, the repertoire was profiled, and TCRdb retains in-frame clones only, with some absent. The sample includes about 170,000 clones, about three quarters of them seen just once. The CDR3 contains 10 residues. Germline V gene lookup returns CDR1 DFQATT and CDR2 SNEGSKA (reference sequence). V dropped 5 bases and J dropped 8 bases, with 6 bases sitting between them. Regarding this clone: Its specificity is not known.

The clonotype originates from a female donor in good health and CMV-seronegative. The sequenced sample was PBMCs. The rearrangement links TRBV20-1 to TRBJ1-4, with D unclear. CDR3 in amino acids: CSASVEKLFF. In DNA, the CDR3 is TGCAGTGCTTCAGTGGAAAAACTGTTTTTT.